Sequencing of this T cell receptor beta chain was carried out in a study of spatial heterogeneity in lung cancer. Study in general: Samples were donated by 72 untreated early-stage non-small cell lung cancer patients.

This clonotype has ten or more counts. The V and J ends lost 1 base and 6 bases respectively, with 9 bases between them. CDR1 LGHNA and CDR2 YNFKEQ come from the germline V gene. The CDR3 runs to 14 residues. Time point given: blood at routine non-recurrence follow-up after resection. In TCRdb, the 5' RACE reads were re-called with MiXCR into one record per CDR3 protein. The sample carries approximately 110,000 distinct CDR3 sequences, roughly a tenth recorded once. This clonotype was obtained from a female donor with early-stage non-small cell lung cancer. The chain couples TRBV4-2 to TRBJ1-4, with D unresolved. The source was PBMCs, collected at follow-up. CDR3 amino acids: CASSQVAGYEKLFF. DNA for the CDR3: TGTGCCAGCAGCCAAGTGGCCGGGTATGAAAAACTGTTTTTT.